A single sample gave rise to the 22 T cell receptor beta chains below, sequenced in a study of monozygotic twins with inflammatory bowel disease. TCRdb reprocessed the 5' RACE reads; each CDR3 protein has one entry and no DNA is given. The ten most abundant clones cover 2.5% to 3% of a sample with fewer than 450,000 distinct CDR3 sequences. The sequenced material came from blood. Receptors were obtained from a human donor with ulcerative colitis or Crohn's disease, or a healthy co-twin of an affected twin (not recorded which).

The rearrangement joins TRBV5-5 to TRBJ2-1; lacking DNA, the TRBD2 call made by TCRdb goes unchecked. In germline, CDR1 is SGHKS, CDR2 YYEKEE (reference sequence). This CDR3 has 15 amino acids. CDR3 region: CASSQGFSGGLPQFF.

The rearrangement joins TRBV5-1 to TRBJ2-1; lacking DNA, the TRBD1 call made by TCRdb goes unchecked. Germline V gene sequence: CDR1 SGHRS, CDR2 YFSETQ. The CDR3 loop spans 17 amino acids. CDR3 sequence reads: CASRELGTGRADNEQFF.

The chain is built from TRBV20-1 and TRBJ2-2; without DNA, the TCRdb call of TRBD1 cannot be checked. CDR1 and CDR2 from the germline V gene are DFQATT and SNEGSKA (reference sequence). The CDR3 has 12 residues. The CDR3: CSAGGNTGELFF.

The V call is TRBV4-3, the J call TRBJ1-1. CDR1 is LGHNA, CDR2 YSLEER, per germline. The CDR3 has 17 residues. The CDR3 region is CASSQDDRQSIFPEAFF.

The chain uses TRBV12-3 or TRBV12-4 and TRBJ2-5; TCRdb returns TRBD1, unconfirmable since there is no DNA. The CDR3 is made up of 13 amino acids. CDR3 amino acids: CASSRPPGETQYF.

The V and J genes are TRBV6-5 and TRBJ1-5. Germline loops: CDR1 MNHEY, CDR2 SVGAGI. There are 13 residues in the CDR3. The CDR3 spells CASRFGSNQPQHF.

The rearrangement links TRBV5-1 to TRBJ2-1; TCRdb designates TRBD2, a call that cannot be tested without DNA. This CDR3 has 18 amino acids. Germline assignment: CDR1 SGHRS and CDR2 YFSETQ. The CDR3: CASSSAPGLAGGDNEQFF. The full variable domain, its missing parts supplied by reference TRBV5-1 and TRBJ2-1, is KAGVTQTPRYLIKTRGQQVTLSCSPISGHRSVSWYQQTPGQGLQFLFEYFSETQRNKGNFPGRFSGRQFSNSRSEMNVSTLELGDSALYLCASSSAPGLAGGDNEQFFGPGTRLTVL.

The genes are TRBV4-1 and TRBJ1-5. The CDR3 length is 15 residues. The V gene's germline CDR1 is MGHRA and CDR2 YSYEKL. The CDR3 sequence: CASSQVDQVNQPQHF.

The chain carries TRBV13 and TRBJ2-1; the D gene TCRdb calls, TRBD1, cannot be checked with no DNA. The CDR3 is 17 residues long. CDR1 PRHDT and CDR2 FYEKMQ come from the germline V gene (reference sequence). CDR3 protein: CASSLTSLVQGYNEQFF.

This sequence joins TRBV19 and TRBJ2-5; TCRdb reports TRBD1, a call that lacks DNA to check it against. The CDR3 length is 14 residues. The germline V gene encodes CDR1 LNHDA and CDR2 SQIVND (reference sequence). CDR3 region: CASSIGRQGETQYF.

This sequence joins TRBV5-1 and TRBJ2-1; no DNA is available, so the TRBD1 call from TCRdb remains unchecked. The germline V gene encodes CDR1 SGHRS and CDR2 YFSETQ. The CDR3 is 15 amino acids. The CDR3 here is CASSLLTGIGNEQFF.

The rearrangement joins TRBV5-6 to TRBJ1-1. The CDR3 spans 16 residues. The germline CDR1 and CDR2 sequences are SGHDT and YYEEEE. The CDR3 here is CASSLDWVGVNTEAFF.

The J gene is TRBJ2-1, the V gene TRBV5-1. The CDR3 is made up of 14 amino acids. The germline V gene has CDR1 SGHRS and CDR2 YFSETQ. This CDR3 is CASSVGSEYNEQFF.

This chain connects TRBV6-1 to TRBJ1-1; the D call from TCRdb, TRBD1, cannot be confirmed without DNA. The length of the CDR3 is 15 residues. Germline CDR1 MNHNS, CDR2 SASEGT. CDR3: CASSQFRGPGTEAFF.

The V and J genes are TRBV20-1 and TRBJ1-2. In germline, CDR1 is DFQATT, CDR2 SNEGSKA (reference sequence). The CDR3 totals 17 residues. The CDR3 is CSARDVAGPLGNYGYTF.

V usage is TRBV5-1 and J usage is TRBJ2-3. Germline V gene sequence: CDR1 SGHRS, CDR2 YFSETQ. CDR3 length: 13 amino acids. CDR3 sequence: CASSLDRGMTQYF.

V gene TRBV7-3 combines with J gene TRBJ2-7. The CDR3 runs 13 residues. Looked up from germline, CDR1 is SGHTA and CDR2 is FQGTGA. CDR3 loop: CASSPPASYEQYF.

V gene TRBV7-9 combines with J gene TRBJ1-2. This CDR3 is 14 amino acids long. From germline, CDR1 is SEHNR and CDR2 FQNEAQ (reference sequence). CDR3: CASSTVGTHYGYTF.

V usage is TRBV4-3 and J usage is TRBJ2-1; the D call of TRBD2 rests on TCRdb alone, since no DNA is present to check it. The length of the CDR3 is 16 residues. Germline V gives CDR1 LGHNA, CDR2 YSLEER. The CDR3 loop is CASSQGLAGAYNEQFF.

This chain uses TRBV4-3 with TRBJ2-7; TCRdb selects TRBD1, and the lack of DNA leaves this call unchecked. The germline V gene has CDR1 LGHNA and CDR2 YSLEER. The CDR3 sequence is 17 residues long. The CDR3 sequence: CASSQESGAGLSYEQYF.

The genes are TRBV4-3 and TRBJ2-1; TCRdb outputs TRBD1, but without DNA this stays unchecked. CDR3 length equals 14 residues. In germline, CDR1 is LGHNA, CDR2 YSLEER. The CDR3 loop is CASSQGGTGYEQFF.

The genes are TRBV6-1 and TRBJ2-7; the D call from TCRdb, TRBD2, cannot be confirmed without DNA. Germline V gene lookup returns CDR1 MNHNS and CDR2 SASEGT. CDR3 size: 16 residues. This CDR3 reads CASGPLWGVSSYEQYF.